Listed below are T cell receptor beta chains from one sample, sequenced in a study of cytomegalovirus exposure and HLA in healthy donors. Data came from immunoSEQ multiplex PCR; TCRdb stores just in-frame clones and leaves some out. The data hold tens of thousands of clones, with around 74% observed a single time. Sequencing was performed on PBMCs. These receptors were collected from a young woman in good health and CMV-seropositive. Both conserved end residues are part of each CDR3. D genes are given only for firm matches. Clone size is given for some rows only: seen once, a few or many times, or a class if the clone is expanded.

V gene	clone size	J gene	D gene	CDR3 DNA	CDR3 protein
TRBV2	.	TRBJ2-1	TRBD2	TGTGCCAGCCGAGAGCTAGCGGGAGTTTTCCGGTCGAATGAGCAGTTCTTC	CASRELAGVFRSNEQFF
TRBV27	few	TRBJ2-2	.	TGTGCCAGCAGTTTCTACACCGGGGAGCTGTTTTTT	CASSFYTGELFF
TRBV6-5	few	TRBJ1-1	.	TGTGCCAGCACCTCAGGGGTAGAAGCTTTCTTT	CASTSGVEAFF
TRBV28	.	TRBJ1-2	TRBD1	TGTGCCAGTATGGACAGGGCCCTCCTCTATGGCTACACCTTC	CASMDRALLYGYTF
TRBV9	once	TRBJ1-4	.	TGTGCCAGCAGCGTAGCAGCAGACTCTAATGAAAAACTGTTTTTT	CASSVAADSNEKLFF
TRBV2	.	TRBJ2-1	.	TGTGCCAGCAGTGGGAACCCAGGAGGCAATGAGCAGTTCTTC	CASSGNPGGNEQFF
TRBV11-2	.	TRBJ2-3	.	TGTGCCAGCAGCTTAGGCGGGAGCACAGATACGCAGTATTTT	CASSLGGSTDTQYF
TRBV27	.	TRBJ1-2	TRBD1	TGTGCCAGCAGTTTAGCCGGGACAGGGGGCGATGGCTACACCTTC	CASSLAGTGGDGYTF
TRBV19	medium-sized	TRBJ1-5	.	TGTGCCAGCGCTGGACAGATTAATCAGCCCCAGCATTTT	CASAGQINQPQHF
TRBV30	.	TRBJ2-1	TRBD2	TGTGCCTGGAGTGTCAAGCGGGAGAGCTTGGAGCAGTTCTTC	CAWSVKRESLEQFF
TRBV27	.	TRBJ2-2	TRBD2	TGTGCCAGCAGTTTATCAGGCCCGGGGGGTTTCACCGGGGAGCTGTTTTTT	CASSLSGPGGFTGELFF
TRBV7-9	.	TRBJ2-3	TRBD2	TGTGCCAGCAGCTGGGGGACTAGCGGGAGAACAGATACGCAGTATTTT	CASSWGTSGRTDTQYF
TRBV7-2	.	TRBJ2-5	TRBD1	TGTGCCAGCAGCTTAGCGAGCGGGACAGGGGGCGATCTGTACTTC	CASSLASGTGGDLYF
TRBV5-1	.	TRBJ2-7	TRBD1	TGCGCCAGCAGCTTGGCCCGGGACAGCGAGCAGTACTTC	CASSLARDSEQYF
TRBV11-1	.	TRBJ2-7	.	TGTGCCAGCAGCTTAGAGGCGGCCATATCCTACGAGCAGTACTTC	CASSLEAAISYEQYF
TRBV28	.	TRBJ2-3	.	TGTGCCAGCAGTTTAAGGCAGGGGTACACAGATACGCAGTATTTT	CASSLRQGYTDTQYF
TRBV7-8	medium-sized	TRBJ1-1	TRBD1	TGTGCCAGCAGCCCGACAGGGAGTACTGAAGCTTTCTTT	CASSPTGSTEAFF
TRBV30	.	TRBJ1-6	TRBD1	TGTGCCGGGACAGGGGGCGGCGATTCACCCCTCCACTTT	CAGTGGGDSPLHF
TRBV6-5	.	TRBJ1-6	TRBD1	TGTGCCAGCAGTTGGGGACAGGGGGATAATTCACCCCTCCACTTT	CASSWGQGDNSPLHF
TRBV7-2	.	TRBJ2-5	.	TGTGCCAGCAGCTTAGAGCGGGTGGGGTCGGAGACCCAGTACTTC	CASSLERVGSETQYF
TRBV28	.	TRBJ2-1	.	TGTGCCAGCAGTTTAGTCCCAACCTACAATGAGCAGTTCTTC	CASSLVPTYNEQFF
TRBV6-4	few	TRBJ2-1	.	TGTGCCAGCAGTGACGTTAGCGCCACCTACAATGAGCAGTTCTTC	CASSDVSATYNEQFF
TRBV10-3	.	TRBJ2-1	TRBD2	TGTGCCATCAGTGAGTCAGGGTTACTAGCGGCCAATGAGCAGTTCTTC	CAISESGLLAANEQFF
TRBV29-1	.	TRBJ2-3	.	TGCAGCGCCGAGAGGGTGGACAGGCAGTATTTT	CSAERVDRQYF
TRBV6-5	.	TRBJ2-3	.	TGTGCCAGCAGTCTCGGGATGGATACGCAGTATTTT	CASSLGMDTQYF
TRBV7-7	.	TRBJ2-1	.	TGTGCTAGCAGCTTTGGAGGGGTAAATGAGCAGTTCTTC	CASSFGGVNEQFF
TRBV5-1	.	TRBJ2-1	TRBD1	TGCGCCAGCAGCCTAAACTCAGACAGGGGGCGCAGTGAGCAGTTCTTC	CASSLNSDRGRSEQFF